Following are 11 T cell receptor beta chains from one sample sequenced in a study of CD8 T cells in Susac syndrome. An input of about 0.45 to 1 ug of RNA was subjected to reverse transcription using random hexamers. TCRdb re-called the immunoSEQ multiplex PCR reads with MiXCR, one entry per CDR3 protein. Among approximately 300,000 distinct CDR3 sequences listed, 70% to 90% were seen once. The sequenced sample consisted of CD8+ T cells from PBMCs. The receptor set was obtained from a human donor with multiple sclerosis.

This sequence joins TRBV20-1 and TRBJ2-3; D may be TRBD2 (5 bases). The germline V gene has CDR1 DFQATT and CDR2 SNEGSKA (reference sequence). Trimming took 3 bases from V and 15 from J, leaving 19 bases between them. This CDR3 has 12 residues. The CDR3 spells CSASDTRGFSYF. The DNA for the CDR3 is TGCAGTGCTAGTGATACTAGAGGTTTTTCATATTTT.

The chain uses TRBV4-3 and TRBJ1-3; D remains ambiguous. The CDR3 totals 18 residues. V shed 3 bases and J shed 4 bases, with 22 bases lying between them. Germline-derived CDR1 and CDR2 are LGHNA and YSLEER. Written as DNA, the CDR3 is TGCGCCAGCAGCCACTTGAGAGGCGATATTTTGTCAGGAAACACCATATATTTT. As protein: CASSHLRGDILSGNTIYF.

The J gene is TRBJ2-7, the V gene TRBV27; 10 bases agree with TRBD2. From germline, CDR1 is MNHEY and CDR2 SMNVEV (reference sequence). The CDR3 is made up of 15 amino acids. With V trimmed by 7 bases and J by 0 bases, 6 bases remained unmatched. This CDR3 is CASTPTSGFSYEQYF. CDR3 coding DNA: TGTGCCAGCACGCCGACTAGCGGGTTCTCCTACGAGCAGTACTTC.

The chain uses TRBV9 and TRBJ1-4, with a possible D match to TRBD1 (5 bases). The germline V gene has CDR1 SGDLS and CDR2 YYNGEE. Trimming stripped 1 base from V and 5 bases from J, with 12 bases between. This CDR3 contains 15 residues. The CDR3: CASSVSSGTNEKLFF. The DNA of the CDR3 is TGTGCCAGCAGCGTAAGCTCAGGGACCAATGAAAAACTGTTTTTT.

The chain uses TRBV25-1 and TRBJ2-7; 9 positions match TRBD1. The CDR3 covers 15 residues. Germline-derived CDR1 and CDR2 are MGHDK and SYGVNS. With V trimmed by 1 base and J by 1 base, 2 bases remained unmatched. CDR3 sequence: CASSEFGTGSYEQYF. The CDR3 DNA is TGTGCCAGCAGTGAATTTGGGACAGGGTCCTACGAGCAGTACTTC.

The chain uses TRBV29-1 and TRBJ2-7; D tentatively reads TRBD1 or TRBD2 (5 bases each). CDR1 is SQVTM and CDR2 is ANQGSEA in the germline V gene. The ends were cut back, 5 bases at V and 0 bases at J, with 8 bases in the middle. This CDR3 is built from 12 residues. The CDR3 bases are TGCAGCGTTTGGGGGAGCTCCTACGAGCAGTACTTC. Amino acids: CSVWGSSYEQYF.

V gene TRBV6-5 combines with J gene TRBJ1-2, with D uncertain. This CDR3 is 12 amino acids long. Trimming left V 2 bases short and J 8 bases short, with 9 bases between. CDR1 and CDR2 (germline): MNHEY, SVGAGI. Here the CDR3 reads CASSYGDRGYTF. Written as DNA, the CDR3 is TGTGCCAGCAGTTACGGCGATCGGGGCTACACCTTC.

The chain recombines TRBV12-3 or TRBV12-4 with TRBJ1-5, with 9 bases identical to TRBD1. The CDR3 is 19 residues long. Trimming took 5 bases from V and 1 from J; bases not matched to a gene: 15. The chain's CDR3 is CASSPLGQGSLTSNQPQHF. As DNA, the CDR3 is TGTGCCAGCAGTCCCCTTGGACAGGGGTCCTTAACAAGCAATCAGCCCCAGCATTTT.

V is TRBV6-1 and J is TRBJ2-6; D might be TRBD1 (5 bases). Germline CDR1 MNHNS, CDR2 SASEGT. CDR3 length equals 17 residues. The V gene lost 4 bases and the J gene lost 2 bases, with 15 bases spanning the gap. The CDR3 region is CASSVEGESTGANVLTF. The DNA for the CDR3 is TGTGCCAGCAGTGTGGAAGGGGAATCAACTGGGGCCAACGTCCTGACTTTC.

This sequence joins TRBV19 and TRBJ2-7; a weak D match, TRBD2 (5 bases). Trimming pared 1 base from V and 3 bases from J, leaving 10 bases between. CDR3 size: 14 residues. The germline V gene has CDR1 LNHDA and CDR2 SQIVND (reference sequence). The CDR3 DNA reads as TGTGCCAGTAGTATAGGGGGAGTCGGCTACGAGCAGTACTTC. Its translation: CASSIGGVGYEQYF.

The chain uses TRBV28 and TRBJ2-7, with 12 positions matching TRBD2. Germline loops: CDR1 MDHEN, CDR2 SYDVKM. Germline trimming cut 5 bases from V and 1 base from J; bases unmatched to any gene: 3. CDR3 length: 15 amino acids. The CDR3 nucleotides are TGTGCCAGCAGTCGGACTAGCGGGATTTCCTACGAGCAGTACTTC. This codes for CASSRTSGISYEQYF.